This TCR beta chain is drawn from a study of blood T cell repertoires in COVID-19 (TCRdb year 2020). In the study overall: Collaborator samples came from the United States, Italy and Spain and covered acute and convalescent phases of COVID-19. The material from the prospective study consisted of cDNA or gDNA derived from T cells, B-cell-depleted T cells, or PBMCs. Deeply sampled blood TCRbeta repertoires from subjects exposed to, actively infected with, or recovered from COVID-19 were included in the dataset. The repertoires were released in a freely available public database meant as a resource for research on the immune response to SARS-CoV-2. The samples were drawn from two sources: the first 160 participants of the ongoing ImmuneRACE study, and over 950 subjects contributed by 6 global collaborators. Sample metadata almost always included a de-identified subject ID, COVID-19 status, age in years and sex. Where available, HLA class I and class II types were obtained from metadata supplied by the sample provider rather than from assay-based typing. General conclusions and limits of the study: Clinical and demographic metadata were provided uncurated, with the amount varying by source and participant.

Unmatched junction bases come to 11, with V trimmed by 6 bases and J by 5 bases. The germline V gene encodes CDR1 SGHTA and CDR2 FQGNSA. The CDR3 spans 17 residues, from the cysteine through the phenylalanine. The read is trimmed to its CDR3 DNA, 51 bases read in frame from base 1. The immunoSEQ Assay, a bias-controlled multiplex PCR, was used to amplify TCRbeta CDR3 regions from genomic DNA. The authors' pipeline ran thus. Within the assay, amplification of reference gene primers was used to estimate how many nucleated cells each sample contained. To quantify the absolute abundance of each unique TCRbeta CDR3 rearrangement, sequence reads were collapsed and filtered. Productive Simpson clonality was computed per sample as the square root of Simpson's diversity index over productive rearrangements. TCRdb stores this immuneACCESS table with in-frame sequences only. Part of the clones is absent; in the studies checked, under half of the shortfall reflects unresolved V genes, and no reason is known for the rest. V and J calls and clone size are given by that table; D and trimming were obtained from the DNA. This sample holds about 240,000 clones; 83% were observed only once. The top ten hold over 4.5% of the sample.

In the case of this clone: Its target antigen remains unknown. No quality values exist for individual bases; no much larger clone is one base distant.

Whole blood was collected in K2EDTA tubes by collaborating institutions according to the institutions' own protocols. Collaborator samples were shipped for TCRbeta analysis as frozen whole blood, isolated PBMCs, or DNA extracted from either sample type. The source material was peripheral blood. This receptor was identified in a human donor in a cohort sampled during active COVID-19. This chain joins TRBV7-2 to TRBJ2-5; the junction holds 14 bases that match TRBD2. This receptor carries the CDR3 CASRPRLAGGQLETQYF. The DNA sequence is TGTGCCAGCAGACCCCGACTAGCGGGGGGGCAATTGGAGACCCAGTACTTC.